The 2 T cell receptor beta chains in this list originate from one sample, sequenced in a study of T-cell reconstitution after alpha-beta-depleted transplantation in children. A TCRbeta library incorporating unique molecular identifiers was prepared. MiXCR, applied by TCRdb to the PCR reads, yields one record per CDR3 protein. The sample lists 40,000 to 55,000 distinct CDR3 sequences, about 10% seen once, with 27% in the top ten. The source material was PBMCs, mostly from graft donor cells, sampled 60 days after TCRalphabeta/CD19-depleted stem cell transplant. The receptors originated from a male patient between 2 and 10 years old who had a stem cell transplant for chronic granulomatous disease, so the T cells may come from the graft donor.

Ten or more counts support this clonotype. The V and J genes are TRBV28 and TRBJ2-3; D is perhaps TRBD2 (5 bases). Trimming cost V 8 bases and J 6 bases, with 15 bases left between them. In germline, CDR1 is MDHEN, CDR2 SYDVKM. The CDR3 is made up of 13 amino acids. CDR3 protein: CASEGTATDTQYF. CDR3 coding DNA: TGTGCCAGCGAGGGCACAGCGACGGATACGCAGTATTTT.

This clonotype has at least ten counts. The chain links TRBV12-3 or TRBV12-4 to TRBJ2-1; D gene ambiguous. Trimming took 6 bases from V and 8 from J, leaving 11 bases between them. The CDR3 covers 12 residues. The CDR3: CASSPPWYEQFF. The CDR3 DNA sequence: TGTGCCAGCAGCCCTCCTTGGTATGAGCAGTTCTTC.